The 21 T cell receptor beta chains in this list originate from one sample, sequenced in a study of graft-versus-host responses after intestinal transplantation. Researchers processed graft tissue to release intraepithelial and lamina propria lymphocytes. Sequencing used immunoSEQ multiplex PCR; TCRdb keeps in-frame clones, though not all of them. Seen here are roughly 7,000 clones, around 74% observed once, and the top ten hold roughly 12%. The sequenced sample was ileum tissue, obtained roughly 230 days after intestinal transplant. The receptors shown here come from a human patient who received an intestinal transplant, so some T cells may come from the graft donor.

The CDR3 coding sequence is TGCAGCGTTGGTGGGGGGGGACAGGGAACAGATACGCAGTATTTT. It translates to CSVGGGGQGTDTQYF. This chain joins TRBV29-1 and TRBJ2-3, with 9 positions matching TRBD1. This CDR3 is built from 15 residues. Trimming cost V 4 bases and J 3 bases; bases outside gene matches: 8. Germline V lookup: CDR1 SQVTM, CDR2 ANQGSEA.

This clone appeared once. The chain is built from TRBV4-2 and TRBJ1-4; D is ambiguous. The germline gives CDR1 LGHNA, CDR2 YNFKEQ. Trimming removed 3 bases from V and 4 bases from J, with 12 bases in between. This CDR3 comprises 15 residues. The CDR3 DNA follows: TGTGCCAGCAGCCACCTGGAGGAGGTTAATGAAAAACTGTTTTTT. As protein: CASSHLEEVNEKLFF.

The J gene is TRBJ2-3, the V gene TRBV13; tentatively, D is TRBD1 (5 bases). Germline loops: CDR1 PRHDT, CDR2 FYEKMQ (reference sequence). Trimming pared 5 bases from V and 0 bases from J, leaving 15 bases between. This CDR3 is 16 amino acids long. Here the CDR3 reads CASSRPIQGSTDTQYF. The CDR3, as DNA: TGTGCCAGCAGCCGCCCCATCCAGGGTAGCACAGATACGCAGTATTTT.

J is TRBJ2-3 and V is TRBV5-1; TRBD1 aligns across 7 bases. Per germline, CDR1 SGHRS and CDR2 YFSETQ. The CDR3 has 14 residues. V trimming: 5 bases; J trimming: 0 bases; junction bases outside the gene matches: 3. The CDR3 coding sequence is TGCGCCAGCAGTGGACAGGCTAGCACAGATACGCAGTATTTT. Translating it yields CASSGQASTDTQYF.

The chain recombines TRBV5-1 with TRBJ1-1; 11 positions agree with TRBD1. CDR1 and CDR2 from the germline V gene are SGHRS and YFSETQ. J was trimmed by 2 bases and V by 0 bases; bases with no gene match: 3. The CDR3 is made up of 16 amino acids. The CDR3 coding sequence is TGCGCCAGCAGCTTGGGGGGGACAGGGGGAAACACTGAAGCTTTCTTT. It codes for CASSLGGTGGNTEAFF. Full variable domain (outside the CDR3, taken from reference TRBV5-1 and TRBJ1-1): KAGVTQTPRYLIKTRGQQVTLSCSPISGHRSVSWYQQTPGQGLQFLFEYFSETQRNKGNFPGRFSGRQFSNSRSEMNVSTLELGDSALYLCASSLGGTGGNTEAFFGQGTRLTVV.

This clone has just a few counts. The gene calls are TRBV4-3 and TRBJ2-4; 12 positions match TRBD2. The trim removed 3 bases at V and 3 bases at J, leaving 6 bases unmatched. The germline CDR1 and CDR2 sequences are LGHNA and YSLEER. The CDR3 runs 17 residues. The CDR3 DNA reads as TGCGCCAGCAGCCAGCTAGCGGGGGGGCCAGTCAAAAACATTCAGTACTTC. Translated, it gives CASSQLAGGPVKNIQYF.

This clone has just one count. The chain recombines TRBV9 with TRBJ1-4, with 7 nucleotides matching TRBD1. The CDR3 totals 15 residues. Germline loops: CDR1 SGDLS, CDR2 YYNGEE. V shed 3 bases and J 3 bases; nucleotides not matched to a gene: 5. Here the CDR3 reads CASSASDRSNEKLFF. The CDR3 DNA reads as TGTGCCAGCAGCGCCTCGGACAGGTCTAATGAAAAACTGTTTTTT.

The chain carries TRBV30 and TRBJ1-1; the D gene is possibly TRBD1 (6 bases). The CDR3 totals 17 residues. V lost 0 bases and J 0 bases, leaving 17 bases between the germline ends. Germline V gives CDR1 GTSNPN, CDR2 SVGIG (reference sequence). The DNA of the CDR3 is TGTGCCTGGAGTGTACGGGGAAGGGGGTACATGAACACTGAAGCTTTCTTT. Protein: CAWSVRGRGYMNTEAFF.

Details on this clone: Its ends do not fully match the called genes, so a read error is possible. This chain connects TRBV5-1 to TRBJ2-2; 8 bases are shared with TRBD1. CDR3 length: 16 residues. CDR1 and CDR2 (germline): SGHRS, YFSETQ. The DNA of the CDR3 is TGCGCCAGCACCCTTAGACAGGGGTTAGCTCCCGGTGAGCTGTTTTTT. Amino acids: CASTLRQGLAPGELFF.

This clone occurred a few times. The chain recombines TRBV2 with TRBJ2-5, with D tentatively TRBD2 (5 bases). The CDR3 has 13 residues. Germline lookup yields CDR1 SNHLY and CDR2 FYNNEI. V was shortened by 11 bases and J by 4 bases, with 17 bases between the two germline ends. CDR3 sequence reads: CASGAEFRETQYF. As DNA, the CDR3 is TGTGCCTCCGGAGCGGAATTCCGAGAGACCCAGTACTTC.

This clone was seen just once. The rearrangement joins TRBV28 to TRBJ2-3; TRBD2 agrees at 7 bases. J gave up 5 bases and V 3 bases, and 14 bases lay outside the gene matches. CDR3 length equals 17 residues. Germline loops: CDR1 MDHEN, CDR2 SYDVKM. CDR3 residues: CASSFPRLAGPEDTQYF. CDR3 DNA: TGTGCCAGCAGTTTCCCCAGACTAGCAGGCCCCGAAGATACGCAGTATTTT.

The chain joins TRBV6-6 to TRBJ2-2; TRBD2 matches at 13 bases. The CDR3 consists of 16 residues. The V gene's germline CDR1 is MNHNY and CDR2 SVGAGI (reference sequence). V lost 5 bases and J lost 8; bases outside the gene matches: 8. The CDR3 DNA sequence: TGTGCCAGCAGTCAGCTACTAGCGGGAGGGTTAGGGGAGCTGTTTTTT. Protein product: CASSQLLAGGLGELFF.

In DNA form, the CDR3 reads TGTGCCAGCTCACCAAGGAGACGCGAGGGTCGGGAAAAACTGTTTTTT. Encoded protein: CASSPRRREGREKLFF. The genes are TRBV18 and TRBJ1-4, with D hard to call. Trimming pared 2 bases from V and 8 bases from J, leaving 18 bases between. From germline, CDR1 is KGHSH and CDR2 LQKENI. The CDR3 has 16 residues.

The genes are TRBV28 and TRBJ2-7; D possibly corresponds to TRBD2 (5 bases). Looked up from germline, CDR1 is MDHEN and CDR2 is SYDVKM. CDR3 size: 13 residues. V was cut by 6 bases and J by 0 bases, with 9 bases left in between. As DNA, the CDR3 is TGTGCCAGCAGGCCGGAGGACTCCTACGAGCAGTACTTC. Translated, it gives CASRPEDSYEQYF.

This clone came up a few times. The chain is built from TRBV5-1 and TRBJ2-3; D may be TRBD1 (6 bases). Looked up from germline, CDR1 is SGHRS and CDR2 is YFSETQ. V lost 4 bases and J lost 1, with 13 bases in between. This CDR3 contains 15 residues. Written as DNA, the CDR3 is TGCGCCAGCAGCGTCAGGGGAGAGGGCACAGATACGCAGTATTTT. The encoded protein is CASSVRGEGTDTQYF.

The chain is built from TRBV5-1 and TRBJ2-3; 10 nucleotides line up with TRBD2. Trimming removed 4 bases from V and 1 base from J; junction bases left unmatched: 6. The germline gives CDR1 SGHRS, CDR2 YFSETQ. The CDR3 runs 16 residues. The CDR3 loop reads CASSPQSGRGTDTQYF. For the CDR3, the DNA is TGCGCCAGCAGCCCCCAAAGCGGGAGGGGCACAGATACGCAGTATTTT.

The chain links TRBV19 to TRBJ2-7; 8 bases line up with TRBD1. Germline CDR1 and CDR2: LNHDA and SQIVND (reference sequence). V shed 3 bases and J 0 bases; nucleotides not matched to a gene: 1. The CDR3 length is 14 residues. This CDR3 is CASSITGGSYEQYF. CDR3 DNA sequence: TGTGCCAGTAGTATTACAGGGGGCTCCTACGAGCAGTACTTC.

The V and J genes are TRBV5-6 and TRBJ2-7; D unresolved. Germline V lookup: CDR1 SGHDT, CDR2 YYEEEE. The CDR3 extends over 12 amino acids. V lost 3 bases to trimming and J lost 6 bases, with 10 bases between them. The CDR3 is CASSYTASEQYF. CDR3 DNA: TGTGCCAGCAGCTATACAGCCAGCGAGCAGTACTTC.

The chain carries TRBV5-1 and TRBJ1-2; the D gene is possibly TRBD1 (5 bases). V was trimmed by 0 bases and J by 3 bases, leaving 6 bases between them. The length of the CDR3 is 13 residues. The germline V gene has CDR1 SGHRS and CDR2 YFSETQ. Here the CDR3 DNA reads TGCGCCAGCAGCTTGGGGGGGGACTATGGCTACACCTTC. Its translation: CASSLGGDYGYTF.

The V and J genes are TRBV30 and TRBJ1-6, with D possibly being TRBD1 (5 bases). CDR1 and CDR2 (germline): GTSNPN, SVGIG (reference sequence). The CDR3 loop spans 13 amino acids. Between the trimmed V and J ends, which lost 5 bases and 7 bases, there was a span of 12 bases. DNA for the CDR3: TGTGCCTGGGGGGAGGACATCAATTCACCCCTCCACTTT. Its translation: CAWGEDINSPLHF.

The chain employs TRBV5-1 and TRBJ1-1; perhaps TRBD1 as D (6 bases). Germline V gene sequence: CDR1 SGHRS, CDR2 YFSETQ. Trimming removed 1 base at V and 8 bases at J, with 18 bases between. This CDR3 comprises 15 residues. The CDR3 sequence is CASSLLRQDFSEAFF. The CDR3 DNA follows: TGCGCCAGCAGCTTGCTCCGACAGGATTTCTCCGAAGCTTTCTTT. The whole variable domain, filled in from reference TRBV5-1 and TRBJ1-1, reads KAGVTQTPRYLIKTRGQQVTLSCSPISGHRSVSWYQQTPGQGLQFLFEYFSETQRNKGNFPGRFSGRQFSNSRSEMNVSTLELGDSALYLCASSLLRQDFSEAFFGQGTRLTVV.